The 21 T cell receptor beta chains presented below share a single source sample, sequenced in a study of radiation and T cells in renal cell carcinoma. Time point of the sample: blood 4 weeks post-SBRT, at nephrectomy. Treatment specified: 15 Gy SBRT to primary tumor, nephrectomy 4 weeks later. The method was immunoSEQ multiplex PCR; TCRdb's version includes in-frame clones alone and lacks a portion of them. The sample records 90,000 to 100,000 clones, roughly 88% being singletons. This sample comprised blood, obtained from a patient whose treatment included radiotherapy and nephrectomy. The receptors derive from a man between 60 and 75 years old with renal cell carcinoma.

Points on this clone: This sample includes further DNA sequences coding for the same CDR3. The chain employs TRBV28 and TRBJ1-2, with TRBD1 matching over 7 bases. Unmatched junction bases numbered 7, after V lost 6 bases and J lost 3 bases. This CDR3 has 14 residues. CDR1 MDHEN and CDR2 SYDVKM come from the germline V gene. The CDR3 nucleotides read TGTGCCAGCAGCCTAGGGACAGAATACTATGGCTACACCTTC. This sequence encodes CASSLGTEYYGYTF.

The genes are TRBV27 and TRBJ1-1, with D perhaps TRBD1 (5 bases). The germline V gene encodes CDR1 MNHEY and CDR2 SMNVEV (reference sequence). Trimming pared 5 bases from V and 7 bases from J, leaving 17 bases between. This CDR3 is built from 14 residues. CDR3 in amino acids: CASSRQRPEGEAFF. In DNA, the CDR3 is TGTGCCAGCAGTAGACAGCGCCCGGAGGGTGAAGCTTTCTTT.

This rearrangement joins TRBV5-1 to TRBJ1-5, with 7 bases aligning to TRBD1. The junction had 6 bases not matched to a gene; V was cut back by 0 bases and J by 6 bases. CDR3 length: 15 amino acids. Germline lookup yields CDR1 SGHRS and CDR2 YFSETQ. The CDR3 loop is CASSLAGTAVQPQHF. In DNA, the CDR3 is TGCGCCAGCAGCTTGGCCGGGACAGCGGTTCAGCCCCAGCATTTT.

The chain recombines TRBV30 with TRBJ2-5, with 9 nucleotides matching TRBD2. Trimming cost V 1 base and J 6 bases; bases outside gene matches: 12. The CDR3 has 16 residues. Germline lookup yields CDR1 GTSNPN and CDR2 SVGIG (reference sequence). CDR3 in DNA: TGTGCCTGGAGTGAGGGAATAGCGGGAGTTCGGAAGACCCAGTACTTC. It yields the protein CAWSEGIAGVRKTQYF.

A single count supports this clone. J is TRBJ1-4 and V is TRBV28; 9 bases line up with TRBD1. This CDR3 is built from 13 residues. V lost 6 bases and J lost 8; bases outside the gene matches: 4. The germline V gene encodes CDR1 MDHEN and CDR2 SYDVKM. The CDR3 region has the DNA TGTGCCAGCAGGGGACAGGGTTTGGAAAAACTGTTTTTT. It translates to CASRGQGLEKLFF. The variable domain in full, with the rest retrieved from reference TRBV28 and TRBJ1-4, is DVKVTQSSRYLVKRTGEKVFLECVQDMDHENMFWYRQDPGLGLRLIYFSYDVKMKEKGDIPEGYSVSREKKERFSLILESASTNQTSMYLCASRGQGLEKLFFGSGTQLSVL.

V gene TRBV4-2 combines with J gene TRBJ2-5; D gene uncertain. CDR1 is LGHNA and CDR2 is YNFKEQ in the germline V gene. The ends were cut back, 1 base at V and 2 bases at J, with 8 bases in the middle. The CDR3 extends over 14 amino acids. This chain's CDR3 is CASSQVNRQETQYF. CDR3 DNA: TGTGCCAGCAGCCAAGTCAACAGACAAGAGACCCAGTACTTC.

The chain joins TRBV6-1 to TRBJ2-7, with D unresolved. The CDR3 runs to 13 residues. Trimming removed 6 bases at V and 3 bases at J, with 12 bases between. From germline, CDR1 is MNHNS and CDR2 SASEGT. CDR3 sequence reads: CASSAQKGYEQYF. Here the CDR3 DNA reads TGTGCCAGCAGCGCTCAAAAGGGCTACGAGCAGTACTTC.

The V gene is TRBV5-1, the J gene TRBJ2-5; perhaps TRBD1 as D (6 bases). Between the trimmed V and J ends, which lost 0 bases and 5 bases, there was a span of 11 bases. The germline V gene has CDR1 SGHRS and CDR2 YFSETQ. CDR3 length equals 14 residues. CDR3 amino acids: CASSLETGHETQYF. The CDR3 DNA follows: TGCGCCAGCAGCTTGGAAACAGGGCACGAGACCCAGTACTTC.

The V call is TRBV11-2, the J call TRBJ1-4, with D possibly TRBD1 on 6 matching bases. Looked up from germline, CDR1 is SGHAT and CDR2 is FQNNGV. The CDR3 spans 18 residues. V was clipped by 1 base and J by 13 bases, with 28 bases between them. The chain's CDR3 is CASSLGRGDILRDQGLFF. DNA of the CDR3: TGTGCCAGCAGCTTAGGCAGGGGCGACATTCTGAGGGACCAAGGACTGTTTTTT.

The chain recombines TRBV11-3 with TRBJ2-1; TRBD2 aligns across 9 bases. V shed 5 bases, J shed 1 base, and the junction held 9 bases outside the gene matches. The CDR3 spans 17 residues. Germline lookup yields CDR1 SGHNT and CDR2 YENEEA. Here the CDR3 reads CASSAHSAGGSYNEQFF. As DNA, the CDR3 is TGTGCCAGCAGCGCCCACTCAGCGGGAGGTTCCTACAATGAGCAGTTCTTC.

The chain combines TRBV7-9 with TRBJ2-7; TRBD2 is a possible D gene (6 bases). Germline lookup yields CDR1 SEHNR and CDR2 FQNEAQ (reference sequence). V was shortened by 5 bases and J by 3 bases, with 26 bases between the two germline ends. CDR3 length equals 18 residues. This chain's CDR3 is CASSLGAGGRTLGYEQYF. The DNA of the CDR3 is TGTGCCAGCAGCCTAGGAGCGGGCGGACGGACTCTAGGCTACGAGCAGTACTTC.

The gene calls are TRBV28 and TRBJ2-1, with TRBD2 identical over 13 bases. V shed 6 bases, J shed 7 bases, and the junction held 9 bases outside the gene matches. The CDR3 runs to 16 residues. Per the germline V gene, CDR1 is MDHEN and CDR2 is SYDVKM. CDR3 DNA sequence: TGTGCCAGCAGCCCTACCGGGACTAGCGGGAAAAATGAGCAGTTCTTC. Translation gives CASSPTGTSGKNEQFF.

This clone is categorized as medium-sized. The CDR3 protein is CASKGAGETQYF. The CDR3 coding sequence is TGCGCCAGCAAGGGGGCAGGGGAGACCCAGTACTTC. The chain links TRBV5-1 to TRBJ2-5; 7 bases align to TRBD1. Trimming at V came to 6 bases and at J to 5 bases, leaving 4 bases not matched to a gene. Germline V CDR1 and CDR2: SGHRS, YFSETQ. The CDR3 extends over 12 amino acids.

This clone has only one observation. The chain is built from TRBV6-5 and TRBJ1-1; TRBD1 matches 12 bases. This CDR3 region has 14 residues. After removal of 2 bases from V and 11 bases from J, the junction contained 6 bases not matched to a gene. Germline CDR1 reads MNHEY; CDR2 reads SVGAGI. The CDR3 sequence is CASSYGTGGRGAFF. The CDR3 nucleotides are TGTGCCAGCAGTTACGGGACAGGGGGCCGGGGTGCTTTCTTT.

V usage is TRBV11-2 and J usage is TRBJ2-1; D call uncertain. The CDR3 runs to 15 residues. Germline CDR1 and CDR2: SGHAT and FQNNGV. The germline V and J ends were trimmed by 2 bases and 0 bases, with 8 bases remaining between them. The CDR3 here is CASSLPPGSYNEQFF. The DNA of the CDR3 is TGTGCCAGCAGCTTACCCCCGGGCTCCTACAATGAGCAGTTCTTC.

This clone came up a few times. The J gene is TRBJ1-3, the V gene TRBV27, with 9 bases identical to TRBD1. The CDR3 is 15 residues long. Unmatched junction bases numbered 7, after V lost 5 bases and J lost 5 bases. CDR1 and CDR2 (germline): MNHEY, SMNVEV (reference sequence). CDR3 sequence: CASSPLDRGRNTIYF. The CDR3 DNA is TGTGCCAGCAGTCCCCTGGACAGGGGAAGAAACACCATATATTTT.

The V gene is TRBV27, the J gene TRBJ2-7; tentatively, D is TRBD1 (6 bases). V was pared by 7 bases and J by 3 bases, with 16 bases between. The germline gives CDR1 MNHEY, CDR2 SMNVEV (reference sequence). The CDR3 length is 14 residues. The CDR3 spells CASTLEPGVYEQYF. In nucleotides, the CDR3 is TGTGCCAGCACGTTGGAACCAGGGGTCTACGAGCAGTACTTC.

The V and J genes are TRBV5-1 and TRBJ1-1; D is unresolved. V was pared by 7 bases and J by 1 base, with 11 bases between. Per the germline V gene, CDR1 is SGHRS and CDR2 is YFSETQ. The CDR3 is 13 residues long. The DNA of the CDR3 is TGCGCCAGCCCTCCTGAATCGAACACTGAAGCTTTCTTT. Residues: CASPPESNTEAFF.

This clone was seen just once. This chain connects TRBV7-9 to TRBJ1-3; weak D call: TRBD1 (5 bases). Trimming removed 5 bases at V and 2 bases at J, with 13 bases between. Germline loops: CDR1 SEHNR, CDR2 FQNEAQ (reference sequence). The CDR3 consists of 15 residues. CDR3 DNA sequence: TGTGCCAGCAGCCAACGGGGGTTGGCTGGAAACACCATATATTTT. Protein product: CASSQRGLAGNTIYF.

The genes are TRBV7-3 and TRBJ2-5, with TRBD2 identical over 7 bases. Germline V gene lookup returns CDR1 SGHTA and CDR2 FQGTGA. Trimming took 0 bases from V and 4 from J; bases not matched to a gene: 5. This CDR3 comprises 15 residues. CDR3 coding DNA: TGTGCCAGCAGCTTAACGGGAGGACTAGTAGAGACCCAGTACTTC. Amino acid sequence: CASSLTGGLVETQYF.

The CDR3 DNA is TGTGCCAGCAGCTTGCGGGCCATAGGGCATCGGACAGGGGACCTCTACGAGCAGTACTTC. It specifies CASSLRAIGHRTGDLYEQYF. The chain links TRBV27 to TRBJ2-7; 9 positions match TRBD1. This CDR3 region has 20 residues. V shed 6 bases and J 3 bases; nucleotides not matched to a gene: 24. Germline loops: CDR1 MNHEY, CDR2 SMNVEV (reference sequence).